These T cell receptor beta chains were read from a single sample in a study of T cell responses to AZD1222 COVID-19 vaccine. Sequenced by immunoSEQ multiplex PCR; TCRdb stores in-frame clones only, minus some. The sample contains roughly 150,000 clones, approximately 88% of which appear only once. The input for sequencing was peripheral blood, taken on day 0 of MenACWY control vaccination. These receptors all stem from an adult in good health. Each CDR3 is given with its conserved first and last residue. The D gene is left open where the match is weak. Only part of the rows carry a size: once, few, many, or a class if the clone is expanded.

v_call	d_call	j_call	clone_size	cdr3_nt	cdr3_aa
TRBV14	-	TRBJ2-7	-	TGTGCCAGCAGCCCGAGGCGATATATGGGAAGCGAGCAGTACTTC	CASSPRRYMGSEQYF
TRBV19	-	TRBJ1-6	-	TGTGCCAGTAGGGGTACAGGTGTTGTATCACCCCTCCACTTT	CASRGTGVVSPLHF
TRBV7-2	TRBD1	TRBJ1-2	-	TGTGCCAGCAGCTACGGGACAGGGAACTATGGCTACACCTTC	CASSYGTGNYGYTF
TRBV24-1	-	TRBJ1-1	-	TGTGCCACCAGTGATTCCGGACAGAGGGCTTTCTTT	CATSDSGQRAFF
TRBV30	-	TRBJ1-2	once	TGTGCCTGGAGCGAATCGCGGAACTATGGCTACACCTTC	CAWSESRNYGYTF
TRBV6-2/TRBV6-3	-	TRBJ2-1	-	TGTGCCAGCAGCGGACTTAATTACAATGAGCAGTTCTTC	CASSGLNYNEQFF
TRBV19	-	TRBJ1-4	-	TGTGCCAGTAGCCCCTCGGGGGGACGAAATGAAAAACTGTTTTTT	CASSPSGGRNEKLFF
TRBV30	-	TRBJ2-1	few	TGTGCCTGGAGTGTACAACCTGGGAATGAGCAGTTCTTC	CAWSVQPGNEQFF
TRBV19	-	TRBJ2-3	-	TGTGCCAGTAGTATCAACAGGGCAGATACGCAGTATTTT	CASSINRADTQYF
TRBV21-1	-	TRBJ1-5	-	TGTGCCAGCAGCGAAGGACAGCCCCCTTATAGCAATCAGCCCCAGCATTTT	CASSEGQPPYSNQPQHF
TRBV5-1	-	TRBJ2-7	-	TGCGCCAGCAGCCAACAGGGAGCCTCTAGAGATCAGTACTTC	CASSQQGASRDQYF
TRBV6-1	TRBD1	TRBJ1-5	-	TGTGCCAGCAGTGAAGACAGGGGGTTCAATCAGCCCCAGCATTTT	CASSEDRGFNQPQHF
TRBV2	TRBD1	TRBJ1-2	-	TGTGCCAGCAGTGAACAAGTAAACAGGGGGAATCGGTACTATGGCTACACCTTC	CASSEQVNRGNRYYGYTF
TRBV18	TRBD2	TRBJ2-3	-	TGTGCCAGCGGGCCGGGACTAGCGGGGCCTGACACAGATACGCAGTATTTT	CASGPGLAGPDTDTQYF
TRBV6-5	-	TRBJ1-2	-	TGTGCCAGCAGTACGGGGGCAGTTGGCTATGGCTACACCTTC	CASSTGAVGYGYTF
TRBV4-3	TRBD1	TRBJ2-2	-	TGCGCCAGTAGGCCGGGACAGGGCAACACCGGGGAGCTGTTTTTT	CASRPGQGNTGELFF
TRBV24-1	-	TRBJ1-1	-	TGTGCCACCGAGTCTATTAACAGGATAAACAAAGCTGAAGCTTTCTTT	CATESINRINKAEAFF
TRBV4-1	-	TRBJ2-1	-	TGCGCCAGCAGCCAAGGGGCCCTTAGAACCTACAATGAGCAGTTCTTC	CASSQGALRTYNEQFF
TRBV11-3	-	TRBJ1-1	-	TGTGCCAGCAGCTTGGCAGGGCCTGAAGCTTTCTTT	CASSLAGPEAFF
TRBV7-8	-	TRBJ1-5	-	TGTGCCAGCAGCTTTCGGGTAGGGGGTGGGCTAAGCAATCAGCCCCAGCATTTT	CASSFRVGGGLSNQPQHF
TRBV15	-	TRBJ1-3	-	TGTGCCACCAGCGGTGACGTCCGCTCTGGAAACACCATATATTTT	CATSGDVRSGNTIYF
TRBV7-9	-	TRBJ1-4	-	TGTGCCAGCAGCTCGACAGGTTATGGGGGAAAACTGTTTTTT	CASSSTGYGGKLFF
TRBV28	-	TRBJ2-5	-	TGTGCCAGCAGCCCCCCCGGAGGGGGGATGGAGACCCAGTACTTC	CASSPPGGGMETQYF
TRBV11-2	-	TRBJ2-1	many	TGTGCCAGCACCCGGGACGTAGGTGGTACAAGGGAGCAGTTCTTC	CASTRDVGGTREQFF
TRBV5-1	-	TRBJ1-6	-	TGCGCCAAGAGGACAGAGAAGTCCTATAATTCACCCCTCCACTTT	CAKRTEKSYNSPLHF
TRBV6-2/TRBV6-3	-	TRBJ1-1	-	TGTGCCAGCAGTCCCCATACGGGCAACACTGAAGCTTTCTTT	CASSPHTGNTEAFF
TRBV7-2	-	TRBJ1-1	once	TGTGCCAGCAGCTTAGACAGGTGGGACACTGAAGCTTTCTTT	CASSLDRWDTEAFF
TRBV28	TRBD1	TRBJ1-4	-	TGTGCCACCGACAATGAGGGGGCAGGTGAAAAACTGTTTTTT	CATDNEGAGEKLFF
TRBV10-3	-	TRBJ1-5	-	TGTGCCATCGGCCAGGAGAATCAGCCCCAGCATTTT	CAIGQENQPQHF